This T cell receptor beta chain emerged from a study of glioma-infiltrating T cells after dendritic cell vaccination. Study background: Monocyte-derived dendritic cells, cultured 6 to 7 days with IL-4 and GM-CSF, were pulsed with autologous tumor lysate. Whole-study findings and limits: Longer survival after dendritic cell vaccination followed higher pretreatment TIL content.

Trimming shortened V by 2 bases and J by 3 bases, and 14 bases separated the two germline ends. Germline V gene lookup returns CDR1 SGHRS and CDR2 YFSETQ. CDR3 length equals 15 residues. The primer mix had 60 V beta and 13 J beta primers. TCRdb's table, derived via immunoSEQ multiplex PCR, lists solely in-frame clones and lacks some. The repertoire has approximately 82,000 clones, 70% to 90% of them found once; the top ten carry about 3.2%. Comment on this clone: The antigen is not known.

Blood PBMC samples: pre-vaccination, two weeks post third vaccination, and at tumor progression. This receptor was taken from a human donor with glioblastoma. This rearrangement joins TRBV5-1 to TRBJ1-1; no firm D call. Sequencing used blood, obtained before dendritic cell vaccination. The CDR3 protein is CASSFEGVSDTEAFF. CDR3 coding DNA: TGCGCCAGCAGCTTTGAGGGCGTGTCTGACACTGAAGCTTTCTTT.